The clone carrying this T cell receptor (beta chain) was seen just once. From germline, CDR1 is SGDLS and CDR2 YYNGEE. CDR3 length: 16 residues. V lost 0 bases and J lost 5; bases outside the gene matches: 4. Reverse transcription of about 0.5 to 1 ug RNA used random hexamers. Each CDR3 protein is one row after TCRdb ran MiXCR on the immunoSEQ multiplex PCR reads. The profile shows 100,000 to 150,000 distinct CDR3 sequences, 90% to 95% of them singletons. These data originate in a study of CD8 T cells in Susac syndrome. This clonotype was obtained from a human donor with multiple sclerosis. The chain joins TRBV9 to TRBJ2-3; 12 nucleotides line up with TRBD2. Sequencing input: CD4+ T cells from PBMCs. The CDR3 DNA follows: TGTGCCAGCAGCGTAGATCTAGCGGGGGGGCTAGATACGCAGTATTTT. It encodes CASSVDLAGGLDTQYF.